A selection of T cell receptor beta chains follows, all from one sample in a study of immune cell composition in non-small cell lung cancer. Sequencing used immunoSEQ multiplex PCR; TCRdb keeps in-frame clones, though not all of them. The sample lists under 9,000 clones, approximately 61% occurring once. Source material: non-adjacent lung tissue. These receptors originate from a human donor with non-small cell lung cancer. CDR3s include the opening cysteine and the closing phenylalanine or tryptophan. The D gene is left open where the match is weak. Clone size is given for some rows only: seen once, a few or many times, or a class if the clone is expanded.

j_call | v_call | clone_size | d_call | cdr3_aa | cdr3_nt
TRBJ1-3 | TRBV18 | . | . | CASSPYVGASASGNTIYF | TGTGCCAGCTCACCATATGTTGGGGCCTCTGCCTCTGGAAACACCATATATTTT
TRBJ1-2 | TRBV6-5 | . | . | CASSYGGQHGYTF | TGTGCCAGCAGTTACGGAGGTCAACATGGCTACACCTTC
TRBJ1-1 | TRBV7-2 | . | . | CASSREDTEAFF | TGTGCCAGCAGCCGGGAGGACACTGAAGCTTTCTTT
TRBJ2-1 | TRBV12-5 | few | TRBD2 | CASQSGGGGNEQFF | TGTGCTAGTCAAAGCGGGGGCGGGGGGAATGAGCAGTTCTTC
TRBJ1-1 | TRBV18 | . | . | CASSSAVQGSF | TGTGCCAGCTCATCGGCCGTCCAGGGATCATTT
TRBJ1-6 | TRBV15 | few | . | CATSRDRSLNSPLHF | TGTGCCACCAGCAGAGATCGGAGTTTGAATTCACCCCTCCACTTT
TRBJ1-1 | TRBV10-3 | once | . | CAISAGLNTEAFF | TGTGCCATCAGTGCCGGTTTGAACACTGAAGCTTTCTTT
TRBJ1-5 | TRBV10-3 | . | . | CAISESEKEGQPQHF | TGTGCCATCAGTGAGTCGGAAAAGGAGGGTCAGCCCCAGCATTTT
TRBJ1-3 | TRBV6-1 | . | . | CASFKGRAWF | TGTGCCAGCTTTAAAGGCAGGGCTTGGTTT
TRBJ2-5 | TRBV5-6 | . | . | CASSLDNQETQYF | TGTGCCAGCAGCTTAGACAACCAAGAGACCCAGTACTTC
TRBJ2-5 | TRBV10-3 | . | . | CAIRDSKETQYF | TGTGCCATCAGGGACAGTAAAGAGACCCAGTACTTC
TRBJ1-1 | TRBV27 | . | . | CASSFGGLEAFF | TGTGCCAGCAGTTTTGGAGGGTTGGAAGCTTTCTTT
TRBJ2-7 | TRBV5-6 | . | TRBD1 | CASSTSGTGWRDEQYF | TGTGCCAGCAGCACCTCCGGGACAGGGTGGAGGGACGAGCAGTACTTC
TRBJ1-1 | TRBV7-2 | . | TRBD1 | CASSWGQGNTEAFF | TGTGCCAGCAGCTGGGGACAGGGGAACACTGAAGCTTTCTTT